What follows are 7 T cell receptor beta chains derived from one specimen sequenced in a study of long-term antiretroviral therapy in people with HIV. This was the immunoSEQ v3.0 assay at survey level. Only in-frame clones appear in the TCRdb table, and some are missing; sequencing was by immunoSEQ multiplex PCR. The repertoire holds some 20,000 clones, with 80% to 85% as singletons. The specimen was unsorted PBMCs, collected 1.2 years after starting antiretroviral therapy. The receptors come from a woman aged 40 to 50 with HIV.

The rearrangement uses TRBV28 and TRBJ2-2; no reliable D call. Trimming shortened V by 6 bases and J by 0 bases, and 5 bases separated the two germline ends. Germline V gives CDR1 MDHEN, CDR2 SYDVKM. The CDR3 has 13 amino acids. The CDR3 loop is CASSFANTGELFF. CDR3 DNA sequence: TGTGCCAGCAGCTTCGCGAACACCGGGGAGCTGTTTTTT.

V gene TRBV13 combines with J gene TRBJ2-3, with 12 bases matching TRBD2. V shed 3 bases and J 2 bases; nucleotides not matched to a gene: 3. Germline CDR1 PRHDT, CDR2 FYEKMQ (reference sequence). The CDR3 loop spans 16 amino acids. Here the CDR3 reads CASSFGLAGLTDTQYF. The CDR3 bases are TGTGCCAGCAGCTTCGGACTAGCGGGACTCACAGATACGCAGTATTTT.

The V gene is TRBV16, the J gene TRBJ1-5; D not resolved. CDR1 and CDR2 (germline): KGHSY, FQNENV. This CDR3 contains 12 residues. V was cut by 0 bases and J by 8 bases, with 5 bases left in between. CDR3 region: CASSQSIKPQHF. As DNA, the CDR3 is TGTGCCAGCAGCCAATCGATCAAGCCCCAGCATTTT.

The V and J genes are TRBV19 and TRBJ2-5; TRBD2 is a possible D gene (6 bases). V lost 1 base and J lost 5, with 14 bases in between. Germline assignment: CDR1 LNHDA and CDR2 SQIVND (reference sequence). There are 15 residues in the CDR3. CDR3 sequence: CASSIGLESGETQYF. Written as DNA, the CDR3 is TGTGCCAGTAGTATAGGACTAGAAAGTGGCGAGACCCAGTACTTC.

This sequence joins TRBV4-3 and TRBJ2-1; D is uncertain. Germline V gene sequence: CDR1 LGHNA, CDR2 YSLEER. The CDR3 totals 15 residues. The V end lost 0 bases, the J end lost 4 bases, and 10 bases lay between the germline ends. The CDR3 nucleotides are TGCGCCAGCAGCCAAGATCGAGGAAGGTACAATGAGCAGTTCTTC. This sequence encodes CASSQDRGRYNEQFF.

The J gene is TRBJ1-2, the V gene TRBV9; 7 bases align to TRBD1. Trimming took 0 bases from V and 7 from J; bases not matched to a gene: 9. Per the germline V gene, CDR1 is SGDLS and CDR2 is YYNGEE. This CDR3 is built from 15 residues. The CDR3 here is CASSVAPDREAGYTF. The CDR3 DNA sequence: TGTGCCAGCAGCGTAGCCCCCGACAGGGAGGCTGGCTACACCTTC. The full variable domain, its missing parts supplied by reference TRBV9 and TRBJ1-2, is DSGVTQTPKHLITATGQRVTLRCSPRSGDLSVYWYQQSLDQGLQFLIQYYNGEERAKGNILERFSAQQFPDLHSELNLSSLELGDSALYFCASSVAPDREAGYTFGSGTRLTVV.

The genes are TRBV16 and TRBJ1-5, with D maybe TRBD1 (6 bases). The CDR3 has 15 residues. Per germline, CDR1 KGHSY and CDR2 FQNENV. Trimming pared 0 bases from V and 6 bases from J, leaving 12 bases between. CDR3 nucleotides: TGTGCCAGCAGCCAATCAACAGGGTCGGGTCAGCCCCAGCATTTT. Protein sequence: CASSQSTGSGQPQHF.